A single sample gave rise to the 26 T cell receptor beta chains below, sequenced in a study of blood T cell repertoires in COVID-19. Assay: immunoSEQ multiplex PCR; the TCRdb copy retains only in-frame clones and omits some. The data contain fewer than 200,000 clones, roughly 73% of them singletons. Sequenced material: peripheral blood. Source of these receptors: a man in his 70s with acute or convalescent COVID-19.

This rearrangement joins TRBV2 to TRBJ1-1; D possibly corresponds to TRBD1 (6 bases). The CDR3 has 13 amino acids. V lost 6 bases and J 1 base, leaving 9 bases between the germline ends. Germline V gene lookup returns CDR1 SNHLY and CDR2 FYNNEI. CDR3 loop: CASRRTANTEAFF. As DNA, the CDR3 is TGTGCCAGCAGAAGGACAGCGAACACTGAAGCTTTCTTT.

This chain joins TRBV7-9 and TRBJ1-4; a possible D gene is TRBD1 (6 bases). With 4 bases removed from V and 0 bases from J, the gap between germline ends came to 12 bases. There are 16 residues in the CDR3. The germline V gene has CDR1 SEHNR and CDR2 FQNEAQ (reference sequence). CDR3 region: CASSSGDRATNEKLFF. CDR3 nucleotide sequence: TGTGCCAGCAGCTCAGGGGACCGCGCAACTAATGAAAAACTGTTTTTT. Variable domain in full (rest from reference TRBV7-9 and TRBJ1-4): DTGVSQNPRHKITKRGQNVTFRCDPISEHNRLYWYRQTLGQGPEFLTYFQNEAQLEKSRLLSDRFSAERPKGSFSTLEIQRTEQGDSAMYLCASSSGDRATNEKLFFGSGTQLSVL.

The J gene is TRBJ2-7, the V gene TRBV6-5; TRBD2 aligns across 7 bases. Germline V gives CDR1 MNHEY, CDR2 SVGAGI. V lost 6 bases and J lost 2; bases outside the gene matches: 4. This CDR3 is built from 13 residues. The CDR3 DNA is TGTGCCAGCAGGCGGGAGCTACCCTACGAGCAGTACTTC. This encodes CASRRELPYEQYF.

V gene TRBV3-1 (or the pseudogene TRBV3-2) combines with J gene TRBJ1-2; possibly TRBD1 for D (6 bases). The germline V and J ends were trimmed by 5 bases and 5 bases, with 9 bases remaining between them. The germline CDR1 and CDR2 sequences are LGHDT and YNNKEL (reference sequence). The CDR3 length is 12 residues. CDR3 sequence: CASSSRGYGYTF. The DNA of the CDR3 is TGTGCCAGCAGCAGCAGGGGTTATGGCTACACCTTC.

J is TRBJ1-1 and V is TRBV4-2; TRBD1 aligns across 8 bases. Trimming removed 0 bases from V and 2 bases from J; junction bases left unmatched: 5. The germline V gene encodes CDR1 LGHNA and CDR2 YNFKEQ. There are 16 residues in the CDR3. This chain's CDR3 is CASSQDQAGGNTEAFF. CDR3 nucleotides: TGTGCCAGCAGCCAAGATCAGGCAGGGGGCAACACTGAAGCTTTCTTT.

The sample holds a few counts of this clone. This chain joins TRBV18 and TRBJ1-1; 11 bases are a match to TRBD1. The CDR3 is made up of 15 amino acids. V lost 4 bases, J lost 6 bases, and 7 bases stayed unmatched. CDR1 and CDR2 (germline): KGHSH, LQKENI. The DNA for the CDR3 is TGTGCCAGCTCACGAAGGACAGGGGGCGGCCCTGAAGCTTTCTTT. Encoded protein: CASSRRTGGGPEAFF. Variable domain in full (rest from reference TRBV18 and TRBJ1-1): NAGVMQNPRHLVRRRGQEARLRCSPMKGHSHVYWYRQLPEEGLKFMVYLQKENIIDESGMPKERFSAEFPKEGPSILRIQQVVRGDSAAYFCASSRRTGGGPEAFFGQGTRLTVV.

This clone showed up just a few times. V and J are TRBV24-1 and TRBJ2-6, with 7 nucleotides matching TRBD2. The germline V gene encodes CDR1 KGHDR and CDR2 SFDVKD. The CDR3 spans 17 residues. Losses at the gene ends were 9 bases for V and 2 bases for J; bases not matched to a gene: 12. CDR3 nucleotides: TGTGCCACCCAAAGGACTAGGGGTGGACCTGGGGCCAACGTCCTGACTTTC. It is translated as CATQRTRGGPGANVLTF.

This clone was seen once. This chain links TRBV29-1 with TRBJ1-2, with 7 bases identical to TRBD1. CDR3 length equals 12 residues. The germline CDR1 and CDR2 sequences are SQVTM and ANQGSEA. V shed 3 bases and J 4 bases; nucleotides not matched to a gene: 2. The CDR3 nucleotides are TGCAGCGTTGATACAGGGGCCTATGGCTACACCTTC. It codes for CSVDTGAYGYTF. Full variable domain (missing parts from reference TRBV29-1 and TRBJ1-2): SAVISQKPSRDICQRGTSLTIQCQVDSQVTMMFWYRQQPGQSLTLIATANQGSEATYESGFVIDKFPISRPNLTFSTLTVSNMSPEDSSIYLCSVDTGAYGYTFGSGTRLTVV.

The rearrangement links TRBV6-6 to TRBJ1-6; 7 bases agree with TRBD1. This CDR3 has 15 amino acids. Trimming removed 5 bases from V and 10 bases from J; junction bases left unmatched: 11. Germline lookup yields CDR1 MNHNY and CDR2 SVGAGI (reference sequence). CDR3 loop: CASSQIGTVQSPLHF. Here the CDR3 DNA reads TGTGCCAGCAGTCAGATCGGGACAGTGCAATCACCCCTCCACTTT.

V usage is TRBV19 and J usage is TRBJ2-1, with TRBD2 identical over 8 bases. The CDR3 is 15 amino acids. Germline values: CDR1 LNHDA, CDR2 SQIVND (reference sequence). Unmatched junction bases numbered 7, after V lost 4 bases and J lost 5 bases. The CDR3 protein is CASSTGRAPNNEQFF. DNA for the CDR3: TGTGCCAGTAGTACCGGGAGGGCCCCGAACAATGAGCAGTTCTTC.

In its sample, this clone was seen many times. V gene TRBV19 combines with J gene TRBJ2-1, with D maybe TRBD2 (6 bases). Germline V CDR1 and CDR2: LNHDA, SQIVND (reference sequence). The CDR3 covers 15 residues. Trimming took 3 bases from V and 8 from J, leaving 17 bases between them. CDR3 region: CASSILAGPSDEQFF. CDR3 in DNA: TGTGCCAGTAGTATTCTGGCGGGACCCTCAGATGAGCAGTTCTTC.

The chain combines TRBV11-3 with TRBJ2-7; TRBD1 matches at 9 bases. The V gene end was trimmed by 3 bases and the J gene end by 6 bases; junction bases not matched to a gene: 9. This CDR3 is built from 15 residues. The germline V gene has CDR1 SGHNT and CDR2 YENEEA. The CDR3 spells CASSLQGQGRFEQYF. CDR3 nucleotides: TGTGCCAGCAGCTTGCAGGGACAGGGTAGATTCGAGCAGTACTTC. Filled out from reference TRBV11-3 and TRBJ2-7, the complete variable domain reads EAGVVQSPRYKIIEKKQPVAFWCNPISGHNTLYWYLQNLGQGPELLIRYENEEAVDDSQLPKDRFSAERLKGVDSTLKIQPAELGDSAVYLCASSLQGQGRFEQYFGPGTRLTVT.

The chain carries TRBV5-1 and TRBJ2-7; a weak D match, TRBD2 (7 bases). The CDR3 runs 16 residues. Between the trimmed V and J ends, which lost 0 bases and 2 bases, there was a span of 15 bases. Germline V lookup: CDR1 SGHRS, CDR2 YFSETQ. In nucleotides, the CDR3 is TGCGCCAGCAGCTTGGAGGGCGGGGGCTTGACCTACGAGCAGTACTTC. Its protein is CASSLEGGGLTYEQYF.

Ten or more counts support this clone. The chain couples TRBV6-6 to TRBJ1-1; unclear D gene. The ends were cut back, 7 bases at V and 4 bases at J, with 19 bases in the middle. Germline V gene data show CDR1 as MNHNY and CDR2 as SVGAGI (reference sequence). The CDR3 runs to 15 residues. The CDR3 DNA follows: TGTGCCAGCACTCAGGCGACCACCGGGAGCACTGAAGCTTTCTTT. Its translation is CASTQATTGSTEAFF.

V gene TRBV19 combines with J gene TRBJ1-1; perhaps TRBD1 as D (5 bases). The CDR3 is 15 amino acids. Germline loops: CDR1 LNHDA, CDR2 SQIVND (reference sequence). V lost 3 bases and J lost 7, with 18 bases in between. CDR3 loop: CASSINAGTNNEAFF. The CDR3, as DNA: TGTGCCAGTAGTATTAACGCGGGGACGAATAATGAAGCTTTCTTT.

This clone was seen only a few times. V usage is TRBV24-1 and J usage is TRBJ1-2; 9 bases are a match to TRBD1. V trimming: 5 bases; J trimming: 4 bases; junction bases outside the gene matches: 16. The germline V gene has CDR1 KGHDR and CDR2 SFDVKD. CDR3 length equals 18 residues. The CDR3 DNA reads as TGTGCCACCAGTGTCGGGACAGGGAAGGCAGACGGGGGCTATGGCTACACCTTC. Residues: CATSVGTGKADGGYGYTF.

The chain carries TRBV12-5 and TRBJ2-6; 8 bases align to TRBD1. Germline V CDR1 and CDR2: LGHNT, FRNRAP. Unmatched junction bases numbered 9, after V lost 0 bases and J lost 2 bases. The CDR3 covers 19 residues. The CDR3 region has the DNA TGTGCTAGTGGTTTGGTACTCGGCAGGGGGCCAACTGGGGCCAACGTCCTGACTTTC. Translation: CASGLVLGRGPTGANVLTF.

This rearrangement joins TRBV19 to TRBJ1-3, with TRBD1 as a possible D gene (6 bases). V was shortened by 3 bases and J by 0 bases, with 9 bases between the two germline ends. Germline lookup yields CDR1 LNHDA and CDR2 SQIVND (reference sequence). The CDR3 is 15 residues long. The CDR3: CASSIQGLSGNTIYF. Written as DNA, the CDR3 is TGTGCCAGTAGTATTCAGGGGCTCTCTGGAAACACCATATATTTT.

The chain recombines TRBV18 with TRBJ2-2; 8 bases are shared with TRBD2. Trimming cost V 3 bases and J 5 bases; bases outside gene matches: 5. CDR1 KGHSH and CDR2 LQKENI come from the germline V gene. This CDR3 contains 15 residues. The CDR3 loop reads CASSPASGSTGELFF. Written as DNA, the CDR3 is TGTGCCAGCTCACCGGCCAGCGGGAGTACCGGGGAGCTGTTTTTT.

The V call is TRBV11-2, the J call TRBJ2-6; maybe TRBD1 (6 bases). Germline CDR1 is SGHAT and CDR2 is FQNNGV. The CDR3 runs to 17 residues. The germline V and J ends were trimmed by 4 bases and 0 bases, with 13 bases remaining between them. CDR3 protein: CASSSSTGASGANVLTF. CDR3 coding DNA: TGTGCCAGCAGCTCCTCGACAGGTGCCTCTGGGGCCAACGTCCTGACTTTC.

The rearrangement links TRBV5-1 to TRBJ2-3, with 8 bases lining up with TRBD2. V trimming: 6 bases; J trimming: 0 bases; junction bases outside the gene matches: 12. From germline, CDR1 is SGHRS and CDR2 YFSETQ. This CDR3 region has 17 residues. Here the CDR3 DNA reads TGCGCCAGCAAACTAGCGGTGGGGGGTTCTAGCACAGATACGCAGTATTTT. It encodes CASKLAVGGSSTDTQYF. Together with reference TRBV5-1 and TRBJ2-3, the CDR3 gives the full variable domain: KAGVTQTPRYLIKTRGQQVTLSCSPISGHRSVSWYQQTPGQGLQFLFEYFSETQRNKGNFPGRFSGRQFSNSRSEMNVSTLELGDSALYLCASKLAVGGSSTDTQYFGPGTRLTVL.

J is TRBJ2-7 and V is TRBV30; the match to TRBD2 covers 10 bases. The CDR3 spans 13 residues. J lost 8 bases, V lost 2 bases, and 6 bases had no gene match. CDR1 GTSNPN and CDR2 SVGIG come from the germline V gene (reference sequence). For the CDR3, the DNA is TGTGCCTGGAGTCCCCTAGCGGGAGCGAAGCAGTACTTC. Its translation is CAWSPLAGAKQYF.

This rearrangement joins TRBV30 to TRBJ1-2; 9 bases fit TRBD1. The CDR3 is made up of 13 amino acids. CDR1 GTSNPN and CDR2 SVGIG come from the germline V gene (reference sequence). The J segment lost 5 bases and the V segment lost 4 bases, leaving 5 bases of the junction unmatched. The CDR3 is CAWTSDRGYGYTF. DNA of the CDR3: TGTGCCTGGACGTCGGACAGGGGATATGGCTACACCTTC.

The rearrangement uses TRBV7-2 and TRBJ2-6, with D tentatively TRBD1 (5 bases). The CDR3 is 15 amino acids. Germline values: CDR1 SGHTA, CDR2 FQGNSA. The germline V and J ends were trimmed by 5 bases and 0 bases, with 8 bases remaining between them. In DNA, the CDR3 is TGTGCCAGCAGCCGTCAGGGCTCTGGGGCCAACGTCCTGACTTTC. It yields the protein CASSRQGSGANVLTF.

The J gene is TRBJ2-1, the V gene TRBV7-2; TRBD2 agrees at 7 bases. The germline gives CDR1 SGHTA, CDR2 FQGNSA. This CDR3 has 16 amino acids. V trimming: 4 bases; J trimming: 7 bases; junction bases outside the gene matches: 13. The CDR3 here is CASSSLSTRRGNEQFF. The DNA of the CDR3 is TGTGCCAGCAGCTCTCTTTCGACTAGGCGGGGGAATGAGCAGTTCTTC.

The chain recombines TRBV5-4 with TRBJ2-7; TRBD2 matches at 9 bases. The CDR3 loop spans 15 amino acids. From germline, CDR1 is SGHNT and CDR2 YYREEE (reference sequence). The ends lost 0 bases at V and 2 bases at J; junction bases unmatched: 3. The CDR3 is CASSLEAGGTYEQYF. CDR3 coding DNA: TGTGCCAGCAGCTTGGAAGCGGGAGGCACCTACGAGCAGTACTTC. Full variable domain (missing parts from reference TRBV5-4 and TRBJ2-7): ETGVTQSPTHLIKTRGQQVTLRCSSQSGHNTVSWYQQALGQGPQFIFQYYREEENGRGNFPPRFSGLQFPNYSSELNVNALELDDSALYLCASSLEAGGTYEQYFGPGTRLTVT.